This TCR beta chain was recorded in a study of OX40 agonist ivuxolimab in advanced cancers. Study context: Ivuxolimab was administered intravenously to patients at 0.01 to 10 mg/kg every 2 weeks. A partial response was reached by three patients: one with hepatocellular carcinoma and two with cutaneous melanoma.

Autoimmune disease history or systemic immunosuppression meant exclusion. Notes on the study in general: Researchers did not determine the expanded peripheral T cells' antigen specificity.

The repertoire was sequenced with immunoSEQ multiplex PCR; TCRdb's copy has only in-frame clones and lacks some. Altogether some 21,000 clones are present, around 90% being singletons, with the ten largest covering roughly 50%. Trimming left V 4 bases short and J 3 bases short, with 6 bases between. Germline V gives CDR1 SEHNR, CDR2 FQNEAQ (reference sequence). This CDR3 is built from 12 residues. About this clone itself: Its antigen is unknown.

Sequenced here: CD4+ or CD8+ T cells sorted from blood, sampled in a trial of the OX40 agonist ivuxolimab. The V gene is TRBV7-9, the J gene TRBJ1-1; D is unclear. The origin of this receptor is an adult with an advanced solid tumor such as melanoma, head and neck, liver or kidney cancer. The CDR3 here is CASSYGDTEAFF. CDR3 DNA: TGTGCCAGCAGCTACGGGGACACTGAAGCTTTCTTT.